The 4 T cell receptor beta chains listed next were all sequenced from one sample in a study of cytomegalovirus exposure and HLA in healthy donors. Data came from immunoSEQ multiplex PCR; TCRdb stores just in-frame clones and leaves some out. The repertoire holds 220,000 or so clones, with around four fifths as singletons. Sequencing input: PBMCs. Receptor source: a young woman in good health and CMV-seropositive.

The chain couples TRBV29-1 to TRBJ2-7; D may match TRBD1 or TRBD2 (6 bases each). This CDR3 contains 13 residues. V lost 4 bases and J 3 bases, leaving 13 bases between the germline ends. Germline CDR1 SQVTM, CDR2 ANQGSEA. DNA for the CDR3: TGCAGCGTTGCTGGGGGGCTCAACTACGAGCAGTACTTC. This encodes CSVAGGLNYEQYF.

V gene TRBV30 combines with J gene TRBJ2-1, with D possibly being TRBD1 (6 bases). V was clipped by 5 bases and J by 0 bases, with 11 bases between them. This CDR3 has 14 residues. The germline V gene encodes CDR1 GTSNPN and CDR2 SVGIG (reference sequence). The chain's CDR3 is CAWVQGSSYNEQFF. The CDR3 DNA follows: TGTGCCTGGGTCCAGGGGAGCTCCTACAATGAGCAGTTCTTC.

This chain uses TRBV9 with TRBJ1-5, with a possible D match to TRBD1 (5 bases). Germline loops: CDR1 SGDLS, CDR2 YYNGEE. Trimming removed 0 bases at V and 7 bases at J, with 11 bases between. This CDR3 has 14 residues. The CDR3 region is CASSVEGLGQPQHF. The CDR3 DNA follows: TGTGCCAGCAGCGTAGAGGGGTTGGGGCAGCCCCAGCATTTT.

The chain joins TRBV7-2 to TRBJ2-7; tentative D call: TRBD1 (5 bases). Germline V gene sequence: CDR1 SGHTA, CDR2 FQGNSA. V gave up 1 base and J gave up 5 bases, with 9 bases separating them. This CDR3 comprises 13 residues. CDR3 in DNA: TGTGCCAGCAGCTTAGTAGGGGTCCACGAGCAGTACTTC. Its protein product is CASSLVGVHEQYF.